These 10 T cell receptor beta chains share one sample of origin, sequenced in a study of T cells in tuberculosis. Clones were read by immunoSEQ multiplex PCR, and TCRdb kept only the in-frame ones, dropping some. The repertoire has about 45,000 clones, around 94% of them found once; the top ten carry about 1.8%. The sample taken for sequencing was PBMCs. These receptors were collected from a donor between 10 and 35 years old with latent tuberculosis or without tuberculosis infection. Some clones in this sample may be carry-over from other donors' samples.

The chain links TRBV28 to TRBJ2-1; 10 bases line up with TRBD2. The CDR3 runs 14 residues. Germline CDR1 and CDR2: MDHEN and SYDVKM. The trim removed 6 bases at V and 9 bases at J, leaving 8 bases unmatched. The CDR3 is CASSLAGALTEQFF. The CDR3 bases are TGTGCCAGCAGCCTAGCGGGAGCCCTCACTGAGCAGTTCTTC.

The rearrangement links TRBV5-4 to TRBJ2-7; D possibly corresponds to TRBD1 (6 bases). The CDR3 totals 13 residues. With 4 bases removed from V and 1 base from J, the gap between germline ends came to 9 bases. Germline V CDR1 and CDR2: SGHNT, YYREEE (reference sequence). The CDR3 nucleotides are TGTGCCAGCAGCCCCGGACAGTCCTACGAGCAGTACTTC. Encoded protein: CASSPGQSYEQYF.

In nucleotides, the CDR3 is TGTGCCAGCAGCTTAATAGAGGCGCAGCGGCAGTACTTC. Its translation is CASSLIEAQRQYF. The gene calls are TRBV11-2 and TRBJ2-7; D is ambiguous. The V gene's germline CDR1 is SGHAT and CDR2 FQNNGV. This CDR3 contains 13 residues. The ends were cut back, 2 bases at V and 9 bases at J, with 14 bases in the middle.

The V call is TRBV7-9, the J call TRBJ2-6, with D possibly matching TRBD2 (6 bases). The length of the CDR3 is 18 residues. V lost 3 bases, J lost 0 bases, and 15 bases lay in between. The germline V gene has CDR1 SEHNR and CDR2 FQNEAQ (reference sequence). The CDR3 loop reads CASSFRDGSHSGANVLTF. The CDR3 nucleotides are TGTGCCAGCAGCTTTAGGGACGGGAGTCACTCTGGGGCCAACGTCCTGACTTTC.

This chain connects TRBV4-3 to TRBJ2-1; D gene uncertain. The CDR3 sequence is 15 residues long. Germline-derived CDR1 and CDR2 are LGHNA and YSLEER. The ends were cut back, 1 base at V and 0 bases at J, with 7 bases in the middle. The CDR3 coding sequence is TGCGCCAGCAGCCAAGGGCTAGACTCCTACAATGAGCAGTTCTTC. Translation: CASSQGLDSYNEQFF.

The chain's CDR3 is CASSLARLADSTNTDTQYF. CDR3 coding DNA: TGTGCCAGCAGCTTAGCGCGTCTAGCAGATTCAACTAACACAGATACGCAGTATTTT. The rearrangement uses TRBV7-9 and TRBJ2-3, with D possibly TRBD2 on 5 matching bases. Per germline, CDR1 SEHNR and CDR2 FQNEAQ (reference sequence). The CDR3 extends over 19 amino acids. Trimming removed 0 bases from V and 2 bases from J, with 21 bases in between.

V gene TRBV18 combines with J gene TRBJ1-5, with 9 bases that match TRBD1. Germline-derived CDR1 and CDR2 are KGHSH and LQKENI. The CDR3 sequence is 15 residues long. Trimming cost V 3 bases and J 6 bases; bases outside gene matches: 6. As DNA, the CDR3 is TGTGCCAGCTCACCGCGGGACAGGGACGGTCAGCCCCAGCATTTT. Protein sequence: CASSPRDRDGQPQHF.

This clone is a singleton in its sample. The chain carries TRBV6-6 and TRBJ1-1, with a tentative D call TRBD1 (5 bases). Between the trimmed V and J ends, which lost 0 bases and 8 bases, there was a span of 10 bases. The CDR3 has 13 residues. Germline lookup yields CDR1 MNHNY and CDR2 SVGAGI (reference sequence). The CDR3 protein is CASSYSSPGEAFF. DNA of the CDR3: TGTGCCAGCAGTTACTCTTCCCCAGGGGAAGCTTTCTTT.

The V gene is TRBV5-6, the J gene TRBJ2-1; 7 bases are shared with TRBD2. V was pared by 2 bases and J by 4 bases, with 3 bases of the junction left unmatched. Germline V CDR1 and CDR2: SGHDT, YYEEEE. This CDR3 has 14 amino acids. CDR3 region: CASSFAGEYNEQFF. The CDR3 coding sequence is TGTGCCAGCAGCTTCGCGGGAGAGTACAATGAGCAGTTCTTC.

V is TRBV4-3 and J is TRBJ2-7; no firm D call. The CDR3 has 15 amino acids. The ends were cut back, 0 bases at V and 1 base at J, with 10 bases in the middle. Germline lookup yields CDR1 LGHNA and CDR2 YSLEER. CDR3 in DNA: TGCGCCAGCAGCCAAGATTTCGGCGGATCCTACGAGCAGTACTTC. Translation: CASSQDFGGSYEQYF.